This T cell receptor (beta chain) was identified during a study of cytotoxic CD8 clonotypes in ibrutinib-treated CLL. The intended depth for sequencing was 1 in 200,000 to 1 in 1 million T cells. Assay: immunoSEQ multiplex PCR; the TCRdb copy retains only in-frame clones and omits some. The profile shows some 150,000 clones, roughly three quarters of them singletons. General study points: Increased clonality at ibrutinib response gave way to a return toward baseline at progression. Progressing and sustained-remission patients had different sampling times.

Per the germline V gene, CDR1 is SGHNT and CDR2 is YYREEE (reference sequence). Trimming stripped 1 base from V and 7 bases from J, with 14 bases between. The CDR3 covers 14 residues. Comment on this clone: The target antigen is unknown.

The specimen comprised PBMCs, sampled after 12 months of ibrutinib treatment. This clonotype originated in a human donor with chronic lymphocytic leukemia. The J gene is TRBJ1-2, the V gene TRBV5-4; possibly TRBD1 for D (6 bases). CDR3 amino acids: CASSLLGARRGYTF. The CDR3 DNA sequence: TGTGCCAGCAGCTTGTTGGGGGCGCGGCGTGGCTACACCTTC.